Below, 12 T cell receptor beta chains from the same sample are listed, as sequenced in a study of T cell responses to AZD1222 COVID-19 vaccine. Sequencing used immunoSEQ multiplex PCR; TCRdb keeps in-frame clones, though not all of them. The profile shows about 150,000 clones, approximately 91% of them singletons. The specimen was peripheral blood, collected 28 days after the second AZD1222 dose. The receptors here all came from an adult who received the AZD1222 COVID-19 vaccine.

V is TRBV27 and J is TRBJ2-1, with TRBD2 matching 8 bases. The germline V gene encodes CDR1 MNHEY and CDR2 SMNVEV (reference sequence). Trimming removed 4 bases from V and 2 bases from J; junction bases left unmatched: 1. This CDR3 comprises 14 residues. This CDR3 is CASSSGRAYNEQFF. As DNA, the CDR3 is TGTGCCAGCAGTTCCGGGAGGGCCTACAATGAGCAGTTCTTC.

In its sample, this clone was seen once. This chain uses TRBV6-5 with TRBJ1-1; D gene ambiguous. The germline gives CDR1 MNHEY, CDR2 SVGAGI. The CDR3 contains 11 residues. V dropped 8 bases and J dropped 6 bases, with 10 bases sitting between them. The DNA for the CDR3 is TGTGCCAGCTCGACTTCGGCTGAAGCTTTCTTT. It yields the protein CASSTSAEAFF.

The CDR3, as DNA: TGCGCCAGCAGTGAGAGGGGAAAGGCCAAAAACATTCAGTACTTC. As protein: CASSERGKAKNIQYF. V gene TRBV10-2 combines with J gene TRBJ2-4; tentatively, D is TRBD1 (5 bases). Deletions cut 2 bases from V and 1 base from J, with 9 bases between. The CDR3 runs 15 residues. Germline CDR1 WSHSY, CDR2 SAAADI.

The chain recombines TRBV6-4 with TRBJ2-1, with TRBD1 identical over 8 bases. Germline loops: CDR1 MRHNA, CDR2 SNTAGT. The CDR3 extends over 14 amino acids. The ends lost 0 bases at V and 8 bases at J; junction bases unmatched: 3. CDR3 nucleotides: TGTGCCAGCAGTGACTCCGCAGGGGGCCATGAGCAGTTCTTC. Translating gives CASSDSAGGHEQFF.

The V gene is TRBV7-9, the J gene TRBJ2-3, with TRBD2 identical over 13 bases. Germline values: CDR1 SEHNR, CDR2 FQNEAQ (reference sequence). The CDR3 is 17 residues long. V dropped 4 bases and J dropped 4; count of bases not matched to a gene: 8. CDR3 sequence: CASSSTLAGGLADTQYF. In nucleotides, the CDR3 is TGTGCCAGCAGCTCAACACTAGCGGGGGGGCTGGCAGATACGCAGTATTTT.

V and J are TRBV9 and TRBJ1-5, with a tentative D call TRBD1 (5 bases). Trimming cost V 3 bases and J 1 base, with 14 bases left between them. CDR1 SGDLS and CDR2 YYNGEE come from the germline V gene. The CDR3 covers 16 residues. CDR3 in amino acids: CASSATWDVSNQPQHF. CDR3 coding DNA: TGTGCCAGCAGCGCAACCTGGGACGTAAGCAATCAGCCCCAGCATTTT. Filled out from reference TRBV9 and TRBJ1-5, the complete variable domain reads DSGVTQTPKHLITATGQRVTLRCSPRSGDLSVYWYQQSLDQGLQFLIQYYNGEERAKGNILERFSAQQFPDLHSELNLSSLELGDSALYFCASSATWDVSNQPQHFGDGTRLSIL.

The CDR3 bases are TGTGCCAGCAGCCCGCAGGGCAGCTCCTACAATGAGCAGTTCTTC. It codes for CASSPQGSSYNEQFF. The rearrangement joins TRBV7-2 to TRBJ2-1; tentatively, D is TRBD1 (5 bases). V lost 5 bases to trimming and J lost 0 bases, with 11 bases between them. Germline CDR1 reads SGHTA; CDR2 reads FQGNSA. This CDR3 has 15 amino acids. The whole variable domain, remainder taken from reference TRBV7-2 and TRBJ2-1, is GAGVSQSPSNKVTEKGKDVELRCDPISGHTALYWYRQSLGQGLEFLIYFQGNSAPDKSGLPSDRFSAERTGGSVSTLTIQRTQQEDSAVYLCASSPQGSSYNEQFFGPGTRLTVL.

V gene TRBV7-8 combines with J gene TRBJ2-3; 12 bases agree with TRBD2. Germline assignment: CDR1 SGHVS and CDR2 FQNEAQ. With 7 bases clipped from V and 3 bases from J, the junction kept 8 bases outside the gene matches. CDR3 size: 16 residues. The CDR3 DNA reads as TGTGCCAGCACCAAACGGACTAGCGGGACGACAGATACGCAGTATTTT. Amino acids: CASTKRTSGTTDTQYF.

J is TRBJ1-5 and V is TRBV6-5, with D unresolved. CDR3 size: 15 residues. V dropped 10 bases and J dropped 6 bases, with 22 bases sitting between them. CDR1 is MNHEY and CDR2 is SVGAGI in the germline V gene. CDR3 sequence (DNA): TGTGCCACCGGGATAGGTACCCAAGGAGGTCAGCCCCAGCATTTT. Translation gives CATGIGTQGGQPQHF.

Notes on this clone: The junction and the germline gene differ at one end; a read error may be behind it. The chain links TRBV7-7 to TRBJ2-5; tentatively, D is TRBD1 or TRBD2 (6 bases each). Germline assignment: CDR1 SSHAT and CDR2 FNYEAQ (reference sequence). This CDR3 is built from 15 residues. Here the CDR3 DNA reads TGTGCTAGCAGCGTACAGGGAGGAAGAGAAGAGACCCAGTACTTC. It is translated as CASSVQGGREETQYF. Using reference TRBV7-7 and TRBJ2-5 for the parts outside the CDR3, the full variable domain is GAGVSQSPRYKVTKRGQDVTLRCDPISSHATLYWYQQALGQGPEFLTYFNYEAQPDKSGLPSDRFSAERPEGSISTLTIQRTEQRDSAMYRCASSVQGGREETQYFGPGTRLLVL.

The rearrangement uses TRBV27 and TRBJ1-5; 10 bases match TRBD1. Germline V gene sequence: CDR1 MNHEY, CDR2 SMNVEV (reference sequence). The CDR3 runs 15 residues. Germline trimming cut 5 bases from V and 3 bases from J; bases unmatched to any gene: 4. The CDR3 protein is CASSPTGGYNQPQHF. The DNA of the CDR3 is TGTGCCAGCAGTCCGACAGGGGGCTACAATCAGCCCCAGCATTTT.

The V call is TRBV20-1, the J call TRBJ2-3, with D maybe TRBD2 (6 bases). The CDR3 runs to 11 residues. The germline CDR1 and CDR2 sequences are DFQATT and SNEGSKA (reference sequence). The V end was cut by 7 bases, the J end by 5 bases, with 10 bases between. The CDR3 reads CSVGRGDTQYF. The CDR3 DNA reads TGCAGTGTCGGGAGAGGAGATACGCAGTATTTT.